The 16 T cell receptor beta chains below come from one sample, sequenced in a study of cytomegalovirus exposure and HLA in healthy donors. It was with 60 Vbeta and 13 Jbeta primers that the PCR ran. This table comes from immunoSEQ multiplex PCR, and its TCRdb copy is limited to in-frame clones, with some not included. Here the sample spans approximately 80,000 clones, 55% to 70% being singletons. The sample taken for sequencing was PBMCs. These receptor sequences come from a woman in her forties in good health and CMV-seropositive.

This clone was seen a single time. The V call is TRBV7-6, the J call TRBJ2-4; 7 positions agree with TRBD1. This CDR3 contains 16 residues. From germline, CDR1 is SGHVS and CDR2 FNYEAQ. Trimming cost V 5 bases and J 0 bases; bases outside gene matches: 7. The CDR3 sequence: CASSPWTGVAKNIQYF. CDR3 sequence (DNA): TGTGCCAGCAGCCCCTGGACAGGCGTAGCCAAAAACATTCAGTACTTC.

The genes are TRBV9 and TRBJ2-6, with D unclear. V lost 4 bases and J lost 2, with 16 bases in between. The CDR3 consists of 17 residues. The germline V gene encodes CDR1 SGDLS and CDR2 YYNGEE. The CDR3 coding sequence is TGTGCCAGCAGCTACTCCTCATCACGGGCTGGGGCCAACGTCCTGACTTTC. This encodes CASSYSSSRAGANVLTF. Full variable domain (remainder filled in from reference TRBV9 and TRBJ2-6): DSGVTQTPKHLITATGQRVTLRCSPRSGDLSVYWYQQSLDQGLQFLIQYYNGEERAKGNILERFSAQQFPDLHSELNLSSLELGDSALYFCASSYSSSRAGANVLTFGAGSRLTVL.

CDR3 region: CASRLRLADTRETQYF. The CDR3 DNA follows: TGTGCCAGCAGATTAAGACTAGCTGATACCCGAGAGACCCAGTACTTC. The chain recombines TRBV7-2 with TRBJ2-5; 7 bases fit TRBD2. Trimming took 6 bases from V and 4 from J; bases not matched to a gene: 14. This CDR3 contains 16 residues. Germline V lookup: CDR1 SGHTA, CDR2 FQGNSA.

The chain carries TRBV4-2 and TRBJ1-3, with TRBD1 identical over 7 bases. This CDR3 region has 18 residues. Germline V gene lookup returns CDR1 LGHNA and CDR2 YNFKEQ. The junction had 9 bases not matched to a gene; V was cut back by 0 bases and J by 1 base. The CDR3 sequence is CASSQDFGQGDSGNTIYF. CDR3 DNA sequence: TGTGCCAGCAGCCAAGATTTCGGGCAGGGGGATTCTGGAAACACCATATATTTT.

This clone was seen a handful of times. CDR3 in DNA: TGTGCCAGCAGTTACTCCCAGACAGGATCTGGAAACACCATATATTTT. Protein sequence: CASSYSQTGSGNTIYF. This chain connects TRBV6-5 to TRBJ1-3; TRBD1 might be the D (6 bases). Germline CDR1 is MNHEY and CDR2 is SVGAGI. The CDR3 totals 16 residues. The germline V and J ends were trimmed by 0 bases and 1 base, with 10 bases remaining between them.

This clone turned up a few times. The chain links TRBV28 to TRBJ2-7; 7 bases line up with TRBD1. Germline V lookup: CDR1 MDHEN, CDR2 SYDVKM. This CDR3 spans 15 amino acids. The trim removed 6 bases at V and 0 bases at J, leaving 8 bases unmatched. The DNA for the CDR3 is TGTGCCAGCAGCTCCGGGACAGCAGACTCCTACGAGCAGTACTTC. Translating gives CASSSGTADSYEQYF.

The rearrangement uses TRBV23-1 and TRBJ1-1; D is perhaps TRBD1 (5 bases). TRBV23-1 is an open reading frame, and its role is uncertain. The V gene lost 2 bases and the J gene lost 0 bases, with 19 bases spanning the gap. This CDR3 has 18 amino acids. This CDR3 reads CASSQPLGRGNMNTEAFF. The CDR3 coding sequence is TGCGCCAGCAGTCAACCTTTGGGGAGGGGAAACATGAACACTGAAGCTTTCTTT.

The chain's CDR3 is CASSLVGANYGYTF. The CDR3 bases are TGTGCCAGCAGCCTGGTGGGCGCTAACTATGGCTACACCTTC. V is TRBV5-6 and J is TRBJ1-2; D is unclear. The germline V gene has CDR1 SGHDT and CDR2 YYEEEE. The V and J ends lost 4 bases and 0 bases respectively, with 10 bases between them. CDR3 size: 14 residues.

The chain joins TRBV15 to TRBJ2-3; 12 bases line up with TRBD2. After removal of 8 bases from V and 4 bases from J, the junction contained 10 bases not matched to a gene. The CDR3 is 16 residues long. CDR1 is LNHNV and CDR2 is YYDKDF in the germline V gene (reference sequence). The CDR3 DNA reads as TGTGCCACCTCCGAGGGGGGACTAGCGGGCCCAGATACGCAGTATTTT. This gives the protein CATSEGGLAGPDTQYF.

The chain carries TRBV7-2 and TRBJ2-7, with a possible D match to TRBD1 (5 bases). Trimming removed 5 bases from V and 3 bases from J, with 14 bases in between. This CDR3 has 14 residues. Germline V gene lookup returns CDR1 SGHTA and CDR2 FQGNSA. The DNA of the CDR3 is TGTGCCAGCAGCAATACAGGTCCCATCTACGAGCAGTACTTC. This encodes CASSNTGPIYEQYF.

The CDR3 region has the DNA TGTGCCAGCAGCTTAGCAGGGGGTTATAGCAATCAGCCCCAGCATTTT. Encoded protein: CASSLAGGYSNQPQHF. The rearrangement joins TRBV7-8 to TRBJ1-5; a weak D match, TRBD1 (6 bases). Trimming took off 0 bases at V and 0 bases at J, with 9 bases between the two ends. CDR3 length: 16 residues. CDR1 and CDR2 (germline): SGHVS, FQNEAQ.

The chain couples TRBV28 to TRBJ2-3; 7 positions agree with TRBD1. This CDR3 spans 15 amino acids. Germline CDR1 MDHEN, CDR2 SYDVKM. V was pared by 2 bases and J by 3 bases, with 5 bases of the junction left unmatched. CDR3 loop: CASSLIYRGTDTQYF. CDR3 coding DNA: TGTGCCAGCAGTTTAATATACAGGGGTACAGATACGCAGTATTTT. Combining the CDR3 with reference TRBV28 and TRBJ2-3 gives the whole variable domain DVKVTQSSRYLVKRTGEKVFLECVQDMDHENMFWYRQDPGLGLRLIYFSYDVKMKEKGDIPEGYSVSREKKERFSLILESASTNQTSMYLCASSLIYRGTDTQYFGPGTRLTVL.

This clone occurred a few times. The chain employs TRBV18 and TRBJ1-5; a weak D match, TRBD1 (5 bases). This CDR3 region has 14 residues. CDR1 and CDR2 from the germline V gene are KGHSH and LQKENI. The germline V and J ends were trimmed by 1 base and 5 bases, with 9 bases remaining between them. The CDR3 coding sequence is TGTGCCAGCTCACCACAGGCGGGGGATCAGCCCCAGCATTTT. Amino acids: CASSPQAGDQPQHF.

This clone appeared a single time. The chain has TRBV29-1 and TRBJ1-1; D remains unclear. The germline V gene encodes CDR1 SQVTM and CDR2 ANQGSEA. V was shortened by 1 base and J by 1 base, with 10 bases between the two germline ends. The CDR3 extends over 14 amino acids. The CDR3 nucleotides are TGCAGCGTTGAAGCGAGGCAGCCGAACACTGAAGCTTTCTTT. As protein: CSVEARQPNTEAFF.

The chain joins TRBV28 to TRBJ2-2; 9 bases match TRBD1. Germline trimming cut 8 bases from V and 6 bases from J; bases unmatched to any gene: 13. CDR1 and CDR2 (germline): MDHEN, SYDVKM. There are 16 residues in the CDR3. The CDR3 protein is CASRPPGQGYPGELFF. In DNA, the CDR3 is TGTGCCAGCCGACCCCCGGGACAGGGCTATCCCGGGGAGCTGTTTTTT.

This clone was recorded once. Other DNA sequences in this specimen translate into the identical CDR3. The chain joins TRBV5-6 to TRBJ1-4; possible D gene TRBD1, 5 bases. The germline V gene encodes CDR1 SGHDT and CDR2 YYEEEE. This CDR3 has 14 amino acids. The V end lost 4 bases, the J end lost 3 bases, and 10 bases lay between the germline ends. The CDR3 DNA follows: TGTGCCAGCAGCCGCGGGGGACCTAATGAAAAACTGTTTTTT. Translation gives CASSRGGPNEKLFF.